This T cell receptor (beta chain) was recovered during a study of shared clonotypes between healthy human individuals. Trimming cost V 6 bases and J 7 bases, with 24 bases left between them. Germline CDR1 reads MDHEN; CDR2 reads SYDVKM. There are 17 residues in the CDR3. The assay was immunoSEQ multiplex PCR, and TCRdb's table has in-frame clones only and misses some. Of about 1.4 million clones listed, roughly 96% are singletons. The sample consisted of naive CD4+ T cells sorted from blood. Subset reported: CD45RA+ positively selected. The chain recombines TRBV28 with TRBJ1-4; D gene ambiguous. This receptor was identified in a man aged 25-45 years in good health. The CDR3 region is CASSRYRTVFLSEKLFF. In nucleotides, the CDR3 is TGTGCCAGCAGCCGGTACCGGACGGTTTTCCTGAGTGAAAAACTGTTTTTT.